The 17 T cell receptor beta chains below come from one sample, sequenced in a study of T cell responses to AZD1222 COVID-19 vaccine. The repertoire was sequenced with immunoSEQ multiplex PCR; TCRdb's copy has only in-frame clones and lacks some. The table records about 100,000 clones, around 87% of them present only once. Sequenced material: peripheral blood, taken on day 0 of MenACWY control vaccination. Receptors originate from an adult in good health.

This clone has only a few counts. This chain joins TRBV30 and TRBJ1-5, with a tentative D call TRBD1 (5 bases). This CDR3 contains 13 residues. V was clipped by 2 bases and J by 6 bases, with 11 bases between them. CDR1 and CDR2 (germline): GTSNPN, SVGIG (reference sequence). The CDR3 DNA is TGTGCCTGGAGTTGGGGGGAGGGTCAGCCCCAGCATTTT. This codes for CAWSWGEGQPQHF.

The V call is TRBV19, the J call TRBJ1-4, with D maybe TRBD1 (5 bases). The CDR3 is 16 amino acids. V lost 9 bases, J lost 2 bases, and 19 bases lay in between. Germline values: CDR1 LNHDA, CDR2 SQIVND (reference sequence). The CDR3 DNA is TGTGCCAGCAGTTTGGGGCTGCAGGTTACTAATGAAAAACTGTTTTTT. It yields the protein CASSLGLQVTNEKLFF. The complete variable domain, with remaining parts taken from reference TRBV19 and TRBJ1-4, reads DGGITQSPKYLFRKEGQNVTLSCEQNLNHDAMYWYRQDPGQGLRLIYYSQIVNDFQKGDIAEGYSVSREKKESFPLTVTSAQKNPTAFYLCASSLGLQVTNEKLFFGSGTQLSVL.

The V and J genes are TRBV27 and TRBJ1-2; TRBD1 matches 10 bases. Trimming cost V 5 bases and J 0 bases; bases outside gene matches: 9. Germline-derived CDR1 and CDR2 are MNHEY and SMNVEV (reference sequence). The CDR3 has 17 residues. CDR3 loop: CASSMSRDRGANYGYTF. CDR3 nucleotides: TGTGCCAGCAGTATGTCCCGGGACAGGGGCGCTAACTATGGCTACACCTTC.

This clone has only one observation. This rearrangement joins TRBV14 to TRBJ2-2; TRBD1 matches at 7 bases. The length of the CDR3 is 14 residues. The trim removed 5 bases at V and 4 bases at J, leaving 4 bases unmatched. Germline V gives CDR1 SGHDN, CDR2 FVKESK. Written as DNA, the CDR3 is TGTGCCAGCAGCTACAGGGGTGGCACCGGGGAGCTGTTTTTT. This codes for CASSYRGGTGELFF.

The CDR3 protein is CASSLYHYEQYF. CDR3 DNA: TGTGCCAGCAGTTTATACCACTACGAGCAGTACTTC. The V and J genes are TRBV28 and TRBJ2-7; D not resolved. Between the trimmed V and J ends, which lost 1 base and 3 bases, there was a span of 4 bases. The CDR3 spans 12 residues. The V gene's germline CDR1 is MDHEN and CDR2 SYDVKM.

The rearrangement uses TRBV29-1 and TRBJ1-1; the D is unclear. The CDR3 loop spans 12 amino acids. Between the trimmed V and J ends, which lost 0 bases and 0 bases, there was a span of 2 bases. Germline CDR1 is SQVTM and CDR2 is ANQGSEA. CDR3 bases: TGCAGCGTTGAAGATCTGAACACTGAAGCTTTCTTT. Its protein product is CSVEDLNTEAFF.

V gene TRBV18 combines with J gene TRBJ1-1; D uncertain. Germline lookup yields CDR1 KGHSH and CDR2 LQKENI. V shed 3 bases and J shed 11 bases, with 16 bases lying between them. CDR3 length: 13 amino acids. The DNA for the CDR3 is TGTGCCAGCTCACCCCCTTCCCTCAAGCAGGCTTTCTTT. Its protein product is CASSPPSLKQAFF. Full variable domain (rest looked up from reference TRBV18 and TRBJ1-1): NAGVMQNPRHLVRRRGQEARLRCSPMKGHSHVYWYRQLPEEGLKFMVYLQKENIIDESGMPKERFSAEFPKEGPSILRIQQVVRGDSAAYFCASSPPSLKQAFFGQGTRLTVV.

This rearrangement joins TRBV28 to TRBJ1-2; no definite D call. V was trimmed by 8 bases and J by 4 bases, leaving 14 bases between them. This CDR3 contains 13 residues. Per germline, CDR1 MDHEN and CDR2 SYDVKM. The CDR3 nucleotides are TGTGCCAGCTACTCGGCGGGAGGCTATGGCTACACCTTC. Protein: CASYSAGGYGYTF.

The CDR3 region is CAWIESGETQYF. CDR3 nucleotides: TGTGCCTGGATTGAATCCGGGGAGACCCAGTACTTC. The chain joins TRBV30 to TRBJ2-5; D ambiguous. The germline CDR1 and CDR2 sequences are GTSNPN and SVGIG (reference sequence). Trimming removed 4 bases at V and 5 bases at J, with 11 bases between. This CDR3 region has 12 residues.

In DNA, the CDR3 is TGTGCCAGCAGACGCAGGGGTTCGGTGCAGTTCTTC. Amino acids: CASRRRGSVQFF. The rearrangement links TRBV6-5 to TRBJ2-1; maybe TRBD1 (6 bases). CDR3 length: 12 residues. The germline V and J ends were trimmed by 6 bases and 12 bases, with 15 bases remaining between them. Germline CDR1 and CDR2: MNHEY and SVGAGI.

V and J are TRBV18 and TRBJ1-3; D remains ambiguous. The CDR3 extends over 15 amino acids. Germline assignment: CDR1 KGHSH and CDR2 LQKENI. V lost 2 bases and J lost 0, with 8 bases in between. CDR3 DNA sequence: TGTGCCAGCTCACCAAGTTCCTTCTCTGGAAACACCATATATTTT. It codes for CASSPSSFSGNTIYF.

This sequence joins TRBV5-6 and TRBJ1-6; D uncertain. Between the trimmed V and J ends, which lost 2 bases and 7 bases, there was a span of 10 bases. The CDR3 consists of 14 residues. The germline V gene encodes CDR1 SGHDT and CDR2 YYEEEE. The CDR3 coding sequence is TGTGCCAGCAGCTTACTAGCCAGGAATTCACCCCTCCACTTT. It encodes CASSLLARNSPLHF.

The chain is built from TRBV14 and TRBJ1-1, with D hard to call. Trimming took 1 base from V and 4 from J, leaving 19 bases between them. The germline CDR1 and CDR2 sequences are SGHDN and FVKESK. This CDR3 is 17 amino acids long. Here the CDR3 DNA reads TGTGCCAGCAGCCAAGTTGTCTTCAGGTCGCGGCCCACTGAAGCTTTCTTT. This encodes CASSQVVFRSRPTEAFF.

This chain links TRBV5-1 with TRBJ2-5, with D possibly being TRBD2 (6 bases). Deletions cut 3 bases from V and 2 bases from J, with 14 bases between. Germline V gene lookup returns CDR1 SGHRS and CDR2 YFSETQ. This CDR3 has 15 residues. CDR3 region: CASSSIPGVQETQYF. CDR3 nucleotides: TGCGCCAGCAGCTCGATACCGGGAGTGCAAGAGACCCAGTACTTC.

CDR3 residues: CASSEGQGSDTQYF. CDR3 DNA sequence: TGTGCCAGCTCGGAGGGACAGGGGTCAGATACGCAGTATTTT. The chain combines TRBV18 with TRBJ2-3; 10 bases map to TRBD1. Trimming cost V 6 bases and J 4 bases; bases outside gene matches: 4. Germline CDR1 is KGHSH and CDR2 is LQKENI. The CDR3 consists of 14 residues.

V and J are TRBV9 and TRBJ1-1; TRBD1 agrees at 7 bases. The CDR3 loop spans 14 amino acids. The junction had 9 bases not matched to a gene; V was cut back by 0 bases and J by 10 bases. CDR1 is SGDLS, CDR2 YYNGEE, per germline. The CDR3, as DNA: TGTGCCAGCAGCGTAGTTGGGGGACAGTCCCGAGCTTTCTTT. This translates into CASSVVGGQSRAFF.

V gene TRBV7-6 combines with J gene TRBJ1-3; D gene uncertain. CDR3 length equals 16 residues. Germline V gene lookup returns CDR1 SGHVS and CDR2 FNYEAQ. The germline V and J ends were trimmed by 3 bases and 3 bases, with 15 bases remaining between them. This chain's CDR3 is CASSLIAWGGGNTIYF. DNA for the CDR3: TGTGCCAGCAGCTTGATTGCGTGGGGAGGTGGAAACACCATATATTTT.